This T cell receptor (beta chain) was profiled in a study of T cell responses to AZD1222 COVID-19 vaccine. V was trimmed by 0 bases and J by 5 bases, leaving 9 bases between them. This CDR3 spans 15 amino acids. Germline values: CDR1 SGHRS, CDR2 YFSETQ. General study points: Recipients of two AZD1222 doses showed rising Spike-specific TCR breadth and depth. White British people made up most donors, females outnumbered males, and clonal diversity was possibly underestimated.

Notes on this clone: Its antigen remains unknown.

Assay used: immunoSEQ multiplex PCR; TCRdb lists only in-frame clones, some missing. In the table there are some 40,000 clones, about four fifths of which are singletons. The chain combines TRBV5-1 with TRBJ1-6; tentative D call: TRBD1 (6 bases). Source: peripheral blood, taken 28 days after the second dose of the MenACWY control vaccine. This TCR derives from an adult who received the MenACWY meningococcal vaccine as a control. The CDR3 bases are TGCGCCAGCAGCTTGGACGGACAGAATAATTCACCCCTCCACTTT. This codes for CASSLDGQNNSPLHF.